This is a list of T cell receptor beta chains from one sample in a study of cytomegalovirus exposure and HLA in healthy donors. Measured with immunoSEQ multiplex PCR; TCRdb has only the in-frame clones, and not every one. The sample consists of approximately 97,000 clones, over 85% of them appearing once. Sequenced material: PBMCs. All receptors come from a woman aged 25 to 45 in good health and CMV-seropositive. The CDR3 runs from the conserved cysteine through the conserved F or W. The D gene is left open where the match is weak. Expanded clones are given a class, and other clones once, few, many or no size at all.

>TRBJ2-5|TRBV19|-|-
TGTGCCAGTAGTACGTCACAGGGAGCAGGCGAGACCCAGTACTTC
CASSTSQGAGETQYF
>TRBJ2-7|TRBV5-1|-|TRBD1
TGCGCCAGCAGCGGATGGGACAGGGGGGAGGAGCAGTACTTC
CASSGWDRGEEQYF
>TRBJ2-3|TRBV28|-|-
TGTGCCAGCAGTTTTCAATCTAAGGAGGGCCCCGGATATTTT
CASSFQSKEGPGYF
>TRBJ1-2|TRBV7-3|-|-
TGTGCCAGCAGCTTAGTTCCTAGGTATGGCTACACCTTC
CASSLVPRYGYTF
>TRBJ1-2|TRBV27|-|-
TGTGCCAGCAGTTTAAGGGACAAGGAGGGCTACACCTTC
CASSLRDKEGYTF
>TRBJ2-3|TRBV7-5|-|-
TGTGCCAGAAGCTTTTCAGGGGGCGATCGCACAGATACGCAGTATTTT
CARSFSGGDRTDTQYF
>TRBJ2-2|TRBV30|-|TRBD2
TGTGCCTGGAGTGCCCGAGGACTAGTTGTCGGGGAGCTGTTTTTT
CAWSARGLVVGELFF
>TRBJ2-2|TRBV4-1|-|TRBD2
TGCGCCAGCAGCCAAGATCGGTTAGCGGGAGGGCCTGGCACCGGGGAGCTGTTTTTT
CASSQDRLAGGPGTGELFF
>TRBJ2-5|TRBV7-6|-|TRBD2
TGTGCCAGCAGCCCCCTCCCTAGCGGTCAAGAGACCCAGTACTTC
CASSPLPSGQETQYF
>TRBJ2-7|TRBV28|-|-
TGTGCCAGCGGTGGGGGCCTGAGCTCCTACGAGCAGTACTTC
CASGGGLSSYEQYF
>TRBJ1-2|TRBV25-1|once|-
TGTGCCAGCAGTGATGGCCGCACAGGGATGGGGTGGGGCTACACCTTC
CASSDGRTGMGWGYTF
>TRBJ2-2|TRBV5-1|-|TRBD2
TGCGCCAGCAGCTTGGACCCCGGGAGGGTCACCGGGGAGCTGTTTTTT
CASSLDPGRVTGELFF
>TRBJ1-2|TRBV11-2|-|TRBD1
TGTGCCAGCAGCTTACAGGGGGGTAACTATGGCTACACCTTC
CASSLQGGNYGYTF
>TRBJ2-3|TRBV11-2|-|TRBD2
TGTGCCAGCAGCCAACGGACTAGCGGATCCACAGATACGCAGTATTTT
CASSQRTSGSTDTQYF
>TRBJ1-1|TRBV28|-|-
TGTGCCAGCAGGGACTCTAGTAGCCGTGAAGCTTTCTTT
CASRDSSSREAFF
>TRBJ2-4|TRBV7-8|-|-
TGTGCCAGCAGCTCCTCCATGGTCGGAAGCGGGAAAAACATTCAGTACTTC
CASSSSMVGSGKNIQYF
>TRBJ2-7|TRBV5-1|once|-
TGCGCCAGCAGCTTGAGGTTTAGCGCTACCTACGAGCAGTACTTC
CASSLRFSATYEQYF
>TRBJ2-1|TRBV7-9|-|-
TGTGCCAAACAGGTTTACAATGAGCAGTTCTTC
CAKQVYNEQFF
>TRBJ1-1|TRBV9|-|TRBD1
TGTGCCAGCAGCGGGGGACAGATGAACACTGAAGCTTTCTTT
CASSGGQMNTEAFF
>TRBJ2-1|TRBV28|-|TRBD1
TGTGCCAGCACCCCGACCGGGACAGGGGGCGGTGAGCAGTTCTTC
CASTPTGTGGGEQFF
>TRBJ2-1|TRBV19|once|TRBD2
TGTGCCAGTAGCAGAACTAGCGGCAACAATGAGCAGTTCTTC
CASSRTSGNNEQFF
>TRBJ2-1|TRBV11-3|-|TRBD2
TGTGCCAGCAGCTCTATACGGGAGGCCTCCTACAATGAGCAGTTCTTC
CASSSIREASYNEQFF
>TRBJ2-7|TRBV27|-|TRBD2
TGTGCCAGCACTTTGGGGGAGGGCGAGCAGTACTTC
CASTLGEGEQYF
>TRBJ1-4|TRBV28|once|-
TGTGCCAGCAGTGGCGGCCGGGTTGAAAAACTGTTTTTT
CASSGGRVEKLFF
>TRBJ2-1|TRBV5-6|-|-
TGTGCCAGCAGCCAGGCTGGCGATGAGCAGTTCTTC
CASSQAGDEQFF
>TRBJ2-5|TRBV18|once|TRBD1
TGTGCCACCTCCGGGACAGAAGAGACCCAGTACTTC
CATSGTEETQYF
>TRBJ2-7|TRBV28|-|-
TGTGCCAGCAGTTTAGGGAGGTTGCGGCGGAACTCCTACGAGCAGTACTTC
CASSLGRLRRNSYEQYF
>TRBJ2-6|TRBV29-1|-|-
TGCAGCGTTGAGACTAGGGTAGGGGCTGGGGCCAACGTCCTGACTTTC
CSVETRVGAGANVLTF
>TRBJ1-1|TRBV7-9|-|-
TGTGCCAGCAGCTACCCCTTGGGGAGCACTGAAGCTTTCTTT
CASSYPLGSTEAFF
>TRBJ2-7|TRBV28|-|TRBD2
TGTGCCAGCAGTATAACCGGGACTAGTTTCGAGCAGTACTTC
CASSITGTSFEQYF
>TRBJ2-1|TRBV4-3|-|TRBD2
TGCGCCAGCAGCCAAGATTGGACTAGCGTTTTCAATGAGCAGTTCTTC
CASSQDWTSVFNEQFF
>TRBJ1-2|TRBV5-1|-|-
TGCGCCAGCAGCTTGGTTCCGGGTACGAGAGGCTACACCTTC
CASSLVPGTRGYTF
>TRBJ1-1|TRBV5-1|-|-
TGCGCCAGCAGCTCAACCACTGGGAGCACTGAAGCTTTCTTT
CASSSTTGSTEAFF
>TRBJ2-1|TRBV7-2|-|TRBD1
TGTGCCAGCAGCTCCCGGACAGGGGGCGCTTACAATGAGCAGTTCTTC
CASSSRTGGAYNEQFF
>TRBJ2-1|TRBV5-1|-|-
TGCGCCAGCAGCTTTGATCTCCGGTACTCCTACAATGAGCAGTTCTTC
CASSFDLRYSYNEQFF
>TRBJ2-3|TRBV2|-|TRBD2
TGTGCCAGCATCGGGACTAGCGGGACTAGCACAGATACGCAGTATTTT
CASIGTSGTSTDTQYF
>TRBJ1-4|TRBV6-4|-|-
TGTGCCAGCAGTGGAGGGCCGGAAGAAAAACTGTTTTTT
CASSGGPEEKLFF